This record concerns one T cell receptor beta chain sequence. Which antigen it targets is not known. No much larger clone exists at a distance of one base, and base qualities are not known. The cohort consisted of 600 or so healthy bone marrow donors. At the time of sampling, all cohort members were nominally healthy, though unrecorded immune exposures were likely present. The donor tested CMV seropositive, placing the donor among the approximately 290 seropositive members of the cohort. A peripheral blood sample was collected from each donor, and TCR beta sequencing was performed on peripheral blood mononuclear cells. The Qiagen DNeasy Blood Extraction Kit was used to extract genomic DNA from the blood cell samples. The data originate from a study of cytomegalovirus exposure and HLA in healthy donors (dated by TCRdb to about 2017). Some background on the complete study: In an earlier analysis of roughly 500 of the donors, 250 to 350 Gb of sequence data and roughly 100 million unique TCR beta sequences from 150 million to 200 million T cells were reported. All discovery cohort repertoires had been generated on a single sequencing platform. A later genetic analysis used genome-wide SNP genotypes for 398 of the 666 donors, treating that subset as a discovery cohort. The number of donors typed differed by locus, with about 620-630 for A, B, C, DRB1 and DQB1, around 500 for DQA1, approximately 570 for DPA1, and around 430 for DPB1. Besides the first cohort of 500 to 700 subjects, a separate validation cohort made up of 120 different subjects was used. Of the 398 genotyped donors, 81% were placed in the genetic ancestry cluster associated with self-reported Caucasian donors. In a later analysis, previously published TCR beta repertoires from 600 to 850 donors were re-analyzed and high-resolution HLA genotyping was added so that TCR occurrence patterns could be studied. The study combined high-throughput TCR immunosequencing, statistical association of individual TCRs with disease status, and machine learning to predict cytomegalovirus infection status. About 280 gigabases of sequencing data and 91 million or so unique TCR sequences made up an early release that covered several hundred HLA-typed donors. An earlier analysis of more than 450 of the donors used high-throughput TCR beta sequencing to judge whether each TCR beta V gene segment behaved as functional or pseudogenic. Rather than using new phenotypic data, the later analysis identified candidate immune exposures from TCR beta sequences and from how often those sequences occurred across donors. The study aimed to test whether signatures of past pathogen exposure could be identified by cataloging public T cell receptors. Using immunosequencing, the study profiled T cell repertoires from 666 subjects and related those repertoires to cytomegalovirus serostatus. On average, 235,054 unique TCR beta nucleotide sequences were sequenced per donor among 398 genotyped donors of the cohort, with roughly 18% of those sequences being non-productive. About five DR-DQ haplotypes were treated as single units for association and clustering because of strong linkage in the cohort. Donor age, sex, ethnicity and CMV serostatus were compiled alongside the repertoire data. Both class I and class II loci were covered by HLA typing, at four-digit resolution. General findings and caveats noted by the study authors: Only TCR beta chains were sequenced in this cohort, and the absence of alpha or paired-chain data limited detectable features. Because HLA typing was unavailable for some donors at each locus, only the typed subset was used in association tests. The authors suggested that the approach could potentially be generalized to other disease states and immunological phenotypes. In a later analysis, HLA-associated TCR beta chains were found to be more clonally expanded and to have lower generation probabilities than equally common non-associated chains. For the cohort, immune exposure information was limited to CMV serostatus. In both the original and validation cohorts, the classifier was reported to diagnose cytomegalovirus status with high specificity and sensitivity. Presence/absence analyses assumed roughly uniform sequencing depth across donors, an assumption that may not hold. Across donors, most TCR sequences were observed very rarely, whereas some public TCRs were present in many individuals. A later genetic analysis reported fewer N-insertions in productive TCRs among donors in an Asian-associated ancestry cluster than the approximately 670-donor mean. According to a later analysis, parvovirus B19, influenza, CMV and Epstein-Barr virus appeared linked to several top co-occurrence clusters. A later analysis associated about 18,000 TCR beta sequences with specific HLA alleles at a false discovery rate of 0.05. Some IMGT-functional V segments, including TRBV6-2 and TRBV6-3, could not be distinguished by the 87-base-pair reads and were therefore excluded. In vitro tests confirmed that a few of the cytomegalovirus-associated TCR beta chains recognize cytomegalovirus antigens. When HLA alleles, especially DR and DQ, strongly co-occurred, attributing TCR associations to individual alleles was difficult. A further reported finding was that TCR beta sequences accurately predicted the HLA-A and HLA-B alleles for most subjects in the first cohort. The earlier analysis of nearly 600 of the donors excluded some 16 rarely observed V segments, including chromosome 9 orphons, because counts were too low. A later genetic analysis associated a missense DCLRE1C variant with V-gene and J-gene trimming of TCR beta chains, and an independent cohort replicated the association. According to a later analysis, most CMV-associated TCR beta chains appeared to be HLA-restricted, and the HLA associations seemed to be driven largely by CMV exposure. The study gave a list of some 150 TCR beta chains associated with cytomegalovirus. A group of highly shared sequence variants was considered likely to be a technical artifact of the sequencing pipeline. Broadly in line with IMGT annotations, most TCR beta V segments showed up in productive rearrangements about 87% or about 30% of the time in an earlier analysis of approximately 600 of the donors. According to a later analysis, TCR association rates differed among HLA loci, with DRB1 alleles showing the most associated TCRs and HLA-C alleles showing the fewest. Linkage disequilibrium might explain the correlated functional status among segregating V segments, but an unknown experimental factor could not be ruled out.

For this chain, trimming is 7 bases at the V end and 5 bases at the J end, and the number of junction bases without a gene match is 9. Reading the germline V gene (reference sequence) gives CDR1 MNHEY and CDR2 SMNVEV. Counted from cysteine to phenylalanine, this CDR3 has 14 amino acids. Only the CDR3 portion is preserved as DNA: 42 bases, with reading frame beginning at the first base. The library was generated by the immunoSEQ multiplex PCR assay. The multiplex PCR relied on a mix of 60 forward primers for TCR Vbeta segments and 13 reverse primers for TCR Jbeta segments. A multiplex PCR assay on genomic DNA amplified the CDR3 region of rearranged TCR beta genes. On the Illumina HiSeq System, the amplified TCR beta libraries were sequenced as 87-base-pair reads. In the original analysis: Across the roughly 700 repertoires, a later analysis counted 78 million or so unique TCR beta chains, roughly 11 million of which were shared by at least two donors. To remove PCR and sequencing errors, raw reads were error-corrected and collapsed into unique sequences using a nearest-neighbor algorithm that merged closely related sequences. CDR3 sequences were aligned to IMGT reference sequences to assign V, D and J gene segments. For a sequence to be retained, at least a six-nucleotide match to both a V gene segment and a J gene segment was required. A rearrangement was called productive if the CDR3 had no stop codons and remained in frame with V and J, and every other rearrangement was called non-productive. Following IMGT convention, CDR3 was defined as the stretch from the second conserved V-encoded cysteine to the conserved J-encoded phenylalanine. In an earlier analysis of roughly 610 of the donors, sequences lacking an unambiguous match to a single V gene segment were excluded. An earlier analysis of about 590 of the donors classified V segments as functional when productive rearrangements were above 56.7% and as segregating when the standard deviation between donors was above 5%. A statistical classification framework was built to diagnose cytomegalovirus status from the catalog of TCR beta chain sequences. In a later analysis, V and J genes were assigned by comparing TCR nucleotide sequences against IMGT/GENE-DB human TR gene sequences. The TCRdist pipeline was used in a later analysis to assign CDR3 sequences and most-parsimonious VDJ recombination scenarios. In a later analysis, every TCR beta chain was defined by the combination of its CDR3 amino acid sequence and its V-gene family, and reads without a unique V-gene family were dropped. To address suspected cross-contamination and a sequencing artifact, a later analysis removed roughly 640 highly shared, low-generation-probability nucleotide sequences. For each public chain, a later analysis derived a clonal expansion index from normalized ranks of inferred template counts within each repertoire. In a later analysis, generation probabilities were computed with a VDJ recombination model fitted to out-of-frame rearrangements, and the resulting probabilities were checked against IGoR. Hypergeometric tests were used in a later analysis to score TCR-TCR, TCR-HLA and TCR-CMV co-occurrence, with a repertoire-size bias correction applied to the TCR pairs. To estimate false discovery rates, a later analysis permuted the HLA or CMV assignments 20 times. A later analysis grouped co-occurring TCRs with DBSCAN, adding TCRdist sequence similarity when clustering within HLA-allele-positive subsets. Repertoires with fewer than 30,000 or more than 120,000 public chains, plus five repertoires with anomalous nucleotide sharing, were excluded from co-occurrence clustering. The table comes from immuneACCESS by way of TCRdb, which keeps in-frame sequences with V and J called. Part of the clones is missing from these tables; in studies checked, under half for an unresolved V gene and the rest for unknown reasons. V, J and clone size are those of that table, while D and trimming were read from the DNA. Counted in this sample were fewer than 95,000 clones; 85% of them appeared once. 6.5% to 9% of the sample lies in the top ten.

Sequenced material: PBMCs. The receptor chain draws on TRBV27 and TRBJ2-5; 8 nucleotides in the junction match TRBD2. The receptor was derived from a man aged 40-49 years in good health and CMV-seropositive. The DNA is as follows: TGTGCCAGCACCCCGGGGGCTAGCGGGGAGACCCAGTACTTC. Translated, this is CASTPGASGETQYF.